These 16 T cell receptor beta chains were sequenced from one sample in a study of CXCR3-negative and CXCR3-positive naive CD8 T cells. Study results and limitations: Naive cells that were CXCR3-positive had more hydrophobic TRB CDR3s (compared with CXCR3-negative naive cells).

Carrying UMI labels, the TRB cDNA libraries were prepared through 5' RACE. TCRdb derives one entry per CDR3 protein from the 5' RACE reads, leaving out DNA. The table lists under 85,000 distinct CDR3 sequences. Which antigens these TCRs recognize remains unknown. Sequencing was done on a sample of naive CXCR3+ CD8+ T cells from blood. Sample subset: CD45RO-CCR7+CD27+CD95- naive CD8+ T cells expressing CXCR3 (TNR3+). All receptors derive from a human donor in good health. Some clones in this sample may be carry-over from other donors' samples.

V and J are TRBV5-1 and TRBJ2-7; the D gene TCRdb calls, TRBD2, cannot be checked with no DNA. The CDR3 is 15 amino acids. Germline V gene sequence: CDR1 SGHRS, CDR2 YFSETQ. CDR3 in amino acids: CASSYERGRAAEQYF.

V and J are TRBV28 and TRBJ1-5. Germline CDR1 reads MDHEN; CDR2 reads SYDVKM. The length of the CDR3 is 12 residues. This CDR3 reads CASSISGQPQHF.

V gene TRBV13 combines with J gene TRBJ1-2; TCRdb names TRBD1, which stays unverified in the absence of DNA. CDR3 length equals 15 residues. Per the germline V gene, CDR1 is PRHDT and CDR2 is FYEKMQ (reference sequence). The CDR3 loop is CASSSGGALNYGYTF.

The chain uses TRBV6-5 and TRBJ2-3; the D call from TCRdb, TRBD2, cannot be confirmed without DNA. Germline V gene data show CDR1 as MNHEY and CDR2 as SVGAGI. The CDR3 contains 13 residues. CDR3 region: CASSYPERDTQYF.

This chain joins TRBV5-1 and TRBJ2-2; the D call from TCRdb, TRBD1, cannot be confirmed without DNA. Germline values: CDR1 SGHRS, CDR2 YFSETQ. The CDR3 covers 14 residues. The CDR3 here is CASSLEGDPGELFF.

The J gene is TRBJ2-6, the V gene TRBV27. CDR1 is MNHEY, CDR2 SMNVEV, per germline (reference sequence). CDR3 length: 14 amino acids. The CDR3 here is CASSTLSGANVLTF.

The chain is built from TRBV7-2 and TRBJ2-4; the D gene TCRdb calls, TRBD1, cannot be checked with no DNA. The length of the CDR3 is 15 residues. Germline loops: CDR1 SGHTA, CDR2 FQGNSA. CDR3 region: CASSLAWGGQNIQYF.

This chain uses TRBV12-3 or TRBV12-4 with TRBJ2-3; TCRdb's assignment of TRBD2 cannot be checked, as there is no DNA. The CDR3 consists of 16 residues. CDR3 sequence reads: CASSFSPSSFTDTQYF.

V is TRBV14 and J is TRBJ1-1; TCRdb proposes TRBD1, but this gene call is untestable without DNA. Looked up from germline, CDR1 is SGHDN and CDR2 is FVKESK. CDR3 length: 15 amino acids. CDR3 sequence: CASSQFSNPGTEAFF.

The gene calls are TRBV28 and TRBJ2-7; TCRdb gives TRBD1 as the D gene, but with no DNA this cannot be confirmed. CDR1 and CDR2 from the germline V gene are MDHEN and SYDVKM. The CDR3 is 14 residues long. The CDR3 sequence: CASSQTGLDYEQYF.

The chain links TRBV28 to TRBJ2-7; without DNA, the TCRdb call of TRBD1 cannot be checked. The CDR3 totals 15 residues. The germline CDR1 and CDR2 sequences are MDHEN and SYDVKM. Here the CDR3 reads CASSFRGESAYEQYF.

The genes are TRBV7-9 and TRBJ2-7; TCRdb calls TRBD1, which cannot be checked without DNA. The CDR3 spans 11 residues. From germline, CDR1 is SEHNR and CDR2 FQNEAQ (reference sequence). CDR3 protein: CASQGDHEQYF. Based on the CDR3 plus reference TRBV7-9 and TRBJ2-7, the full variable domain is DTGVSQNPRHKITKRGQNVTFRCDPISEHNRLYWYRQTLGQGPEFLTYFQNEAQLEKSRLLSDRFSAERPKGSFSTLEIQRTEQGDSAMYLCASQGDHEQYFGPGTRLTVT.

The gene calls are TRBV7-9 and TRBJ2-7; no DNA is available, so the TRBD1 call from TCRdb remains unchecked. This CDR3 is 16 amino acids long. Germline-derived CDR1 and CDR2 are SEHNR and FQNEAQ (reference sequence). The CDR3 spells CASSLARTGAMGEQYF. Combining the CDR3 with reference TRBV7-9 and TRBJ2-7 gives the whole variable domain DTGVSQNPRHKITKRGQNVTFRCDPISEHNRLYWYRQTLGQGPEFLTYFQNEAQLEKSRLLSDRFSAERPKGSFSTLEIQRTEQGDSAMYLCASSLARTGAMGEQYFGPGTRLTVT.

The chain recombines TRBV6-2 or TRBV6-3 with TRBJ2-5; TCRdb names TRBD2, which stays unverified in the absence of DNA. Germline loops: CDR1 MNHEY, CDR2 SVGEGT. The CDR3 consists of 15 residues. The CDR3 spells CASSYPGLVQETQYF.

The genes are TRBV28 and TRBJ2-7. The CDR3 extends over 15 amino acids. The V gene's germline CDR1 is MDHEN and CDR2 SYDVKM. The CDR3 loop is CASSLLNRGLYEQYF.

The V and J genes are TRBV29-1 and TRBJ2-7; lacking DNA, the TRBD1 call made by TCRdb goes unchecked. The CDR3 has 14 amino acids. Germline V gene sequence: CDR1 SQVTM, CDR2 ANQGSEA. CDR3 sequence reads: CSVELRDLSYEQYF.